This T cell receptor (beta chain) was obtained from a study of T cells in Graves' hyperthyroidism and ophthalmopathy. Study results and limitations: Through a model of 13 V-J features, ophthalmopathy was separated from stable hyperthyroidism.

RNA transcripts were the template for amplifying TCR beta CDR3 regions. Using the HTBI primer set, a first-round RT-PCR was run on the TCR CDR3. In TCRdb, the multiplex PCR reads were re-called with MiXCR into one record per CDR3 protein. The data show around 350,000 distinct CDR3 sequences, about 19% seen once. This CDR3 contains 13 residues. The V and J ends lost 3 bases and 2 bases respectively, with 7 bases between them. Germline V gene sequence: CDR1 SEHNR, CDR2 FQNEAQ (reference sequence). Newly diagnosed patients aged 18 to 65 had hyperthyroidism of under 2 months' duration. A remark on this clonotype: The target antigen is unknown.

The V call is TRBV7-9, the J call TRBJ1-1; D not resolved. This clonotype was obtained from a woman younger than 35 with Graves' hyperthyroidism. Sequencing was done on a sample of blood. The CDR3: CASSLIANTEAFF. In DNA form, the CDR3 reads TGTGCCAGCAGCTTGATTGCAAACACTGAAGCTTTCTTT.